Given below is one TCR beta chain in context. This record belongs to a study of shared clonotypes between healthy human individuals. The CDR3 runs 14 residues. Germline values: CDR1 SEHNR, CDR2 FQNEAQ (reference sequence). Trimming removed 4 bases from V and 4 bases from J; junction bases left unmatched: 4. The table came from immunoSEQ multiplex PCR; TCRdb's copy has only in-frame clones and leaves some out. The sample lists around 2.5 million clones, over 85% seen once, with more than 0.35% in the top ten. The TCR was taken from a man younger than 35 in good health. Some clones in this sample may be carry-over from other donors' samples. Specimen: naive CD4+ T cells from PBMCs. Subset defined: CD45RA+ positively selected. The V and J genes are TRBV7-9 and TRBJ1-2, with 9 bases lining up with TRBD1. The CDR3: CASSSRQGVYGYTF. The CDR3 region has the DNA TGTGCCAGCAGCTCCAGACAGGGGGTCTATGGCTACACCTTC.